This T cell receptor beta chain was sequenced for a study of blood T cell repertoires in COVID-19 (dated by TCRdb to 2018 to 2021). As for the study more broadly: Samples from collaborators originated in the United States, Italy and Spain and spanned both the acute and convalescent phases of COVID-19. The prospective study material was composed of cDNA or gDNA derived from T cells, B-cell-depleted T cells, or PBMCs. The dataset comprised deeply sampled blood TCRbeta repertoires from subjects exposed to, actively infected with, or recovered from COVID-19. The repertoires were made available in a free public database intended to serve as a resource for research on the immune response to SARS-CoV-2. The samples were drawn from two sources: the first 160 participants of the ongoing ImmuneRACE study, and over 950 subjects contributed by 6 global collaborators. A de-identified subject ID, COVID-19 status, age in years and sex were almost always included in the sample metadata. Where HLA class I and class II types were available, the types were taken from metadata supplied by the sample provider, not from assay-based typing.

The germline V gene (reference sequence) yields LNHNV for CDR1 and YYDKDF for CDR2. Counted from cysteine to phenylalanine, this CDR3 has 15 amino acids. The sequence is cut down to CDR3 DNA, 45 bases in frame from base 1. V and J are truncated by 3 bases and 4 bases respectively, leaving an intervening sequence of 15 bases. TCRbeta CDR3 regions were amplified from genomic DNA using the immunoSEQ Assay, a bias-controlled multiplex PCR. Turning to the authors' computational methods: Nucleated cell counts per sample were estimated from amplification of reference gene primers within the assay. To quantify the absolute abundance of each unique TCRbeta CDR3 rearrangement, sequence reads were collapsed and filtered. Productive Simpson clonality was computed per sample as the square root of Simpson's diversity index over productive rearrangements. TCRdb retrieved this table from immuneACCESS and kept in-frame rearrangements only. Not all clones are present; in checked studies, unresolved V genes account for under half, and no reason is known for the remainder. V, J and clone size are taken as reported in that table, and D and trimming were inferred from the DNA itself. Recorded for this sample are around 81,000 clones; 84% of them occurred a single time. Of the sample, around 14% is held by the ten largest clones.

The paper as a whole reports these results and caveats: The quantity of clinical and demographic metadata differed by source and by participant and was supplied without curation.

Each collaborating institution followed its own protocols to collect whole blood in K2EDTA tubes. Collaborator samples were shipped for TCRbeta analysis as frozen whole blood, isolated PBMCs, or DNA extracted from either sample type. Note on this clone: No antigen is known for it. No qualities accompany the bases; no much larger clone lies one base away.

The clonotype was recovered from a human donor in a cohort sampled during active COVID-19. The V gene is TRBV15 and the J gene is TRBJ1-2; there is no confident call for the D gene. Sequencing was carried out using peripheral blood. The CDR3: CATSRATRTAYGYTF. The sequenced DNA: TGTGCCACCAGCAGGGCCACTAGGACGGCCTATGGCTACACCTTC.